This T cell receptor (beta chain) appears in the sequencing data of a study of blood T cell repertoires in COVID-19. This clone came up a few times. During active infection, Seattle patients enrolled and were then monitored through disease. TCRdb's copy holds only in-frame clones and misses some; the assay was immunoSEQ multiplex PCR. The data hold some 390,000 clones, with approximately 89% observed a single time. After removal of 5 bases from V and 6 bases from J, the junction contained 10 bases not matched to a gene. The germline CDR1 and CDR2 sequences are MNHEY and SMNVEV (reference sequence). The CDR3 loop spans 14 amino acids.

The origin of this receptor is a woman aged 55-69 years with COVID-19, enrolled during active disease. V gene TRBV27 combines with J gene TRBJ2-7; 7 positions agree with TRBD1. Specimen: peripheral blood. The CDR3 reads CASSTRQGLSEQYF. CDR3 DNA sequence: TGTGCCAGCAGTACACGACAGGGATTAAGCGAGCAGTACTTC.